Sequencing of this T cell receptor (beta chain) was carried out in a study of blood T cell repertoires in COVID-19. This CDR3 has 16 amino acids. Germline-derived CDR1 and CDR2 are SEHNR and FQNEAQ (reference sequence). Trimming cost V 1 base and J 0 bases; bases outside gene matches: 4. Produced via immunoSEQ multiplex PCR; TCRdb's table is partial and in-frame only. The table shows 100,000 or so clones, with 85% to 95% occurring only once. Sequencing used peripheral blood. The sequence was obtained from a man aged 50 or older with active COVID-19. The chain is built from TRBV7-9 and TRBJ2-3, with 7 bases identical to TRBD2. The DNA for the CDR3 is TGTGCCAGCAGCTTAGGGTCTAGCGGCAGCACAGATACGCAGTATTTT. It is translated as CASSLGSSGSTDTQYF.